This T cell receptor (beta chain) was sequenced in a study of T cells in Graves' hyperthyroidism and ophthalmopathy. Template material for amplifying TCR beta CDR3 regions consisted of RNA transcripts. The HTBI primer set was used in a first-round RT-PCR of the TCR CDR3. TCRdb re-analysed the multiplex PCR reads in MiXCR, keeping a single row per CDR3 protein. The sample comprises about 500,000 distinct CDR3 sequences, around 15% of which are singletons, and about 29% rests with the top ten. The V gene's germline CDR1 is DFQATT and CDR2 SNEGSKA (reference sequence). This CDR3 region has 15 residues. Trimming removed 2 bases from V and 3 bases from J; junction bases left unmatched: 4. This clonotype was seen repeatedly, ten times or more.

The V and J genes are TRBV20-1 and TRBJ2-5, with 12 bases identical to TRBD2. This TCR was sampled from a woman in her 30s with Graves' ophthalmopathy. The specimen sequenced was blood. In DNA, the CDR3 is TGCAGTGCTAGACCCCTAGCGGGAGGGAAAGAGACCCAGTACTTC. It specifies CSARPLAGGKETQYF.